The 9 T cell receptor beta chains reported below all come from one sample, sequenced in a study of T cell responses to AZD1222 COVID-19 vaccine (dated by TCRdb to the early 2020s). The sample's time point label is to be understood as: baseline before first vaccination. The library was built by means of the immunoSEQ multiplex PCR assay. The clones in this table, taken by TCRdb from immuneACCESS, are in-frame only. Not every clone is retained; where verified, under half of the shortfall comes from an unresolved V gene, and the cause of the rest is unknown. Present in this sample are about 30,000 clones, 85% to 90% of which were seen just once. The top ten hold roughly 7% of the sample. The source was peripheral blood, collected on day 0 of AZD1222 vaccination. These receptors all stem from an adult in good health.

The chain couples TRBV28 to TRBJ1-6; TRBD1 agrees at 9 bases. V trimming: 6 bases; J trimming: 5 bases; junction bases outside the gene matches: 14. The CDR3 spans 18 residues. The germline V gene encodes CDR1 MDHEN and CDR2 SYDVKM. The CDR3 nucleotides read TGTGCCAGCAGAATCAAAAAAGGACAGGGGCAGGATAATTCACCCCTCCACTTT. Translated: CASRIKKGQGQDNSPLHF.

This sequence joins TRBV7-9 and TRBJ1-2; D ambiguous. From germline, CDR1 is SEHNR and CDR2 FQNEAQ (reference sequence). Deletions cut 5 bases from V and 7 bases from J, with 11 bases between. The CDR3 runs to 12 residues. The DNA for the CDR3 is TGTGCCAGCAGCCCCTCCCCGGGTGGCTACACCTTC. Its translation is CASSPSPGGYTF.

The CDR3 DNA is TGTGCCAGCAGTTACGACAGGGGGCTGGGCAATGAGCAGTTCTTC. It yields the protein CASSYDRGLGNEQFF. This chain joins TRBV6-5 and TRBJ2-1; 10 nucleotides agree with TRBD1. The ends lost 2 bases at V and 6 bases at J; junction bases unmatched: 4. Germline V gene sequence: CDR1 MNHEY, CDR2 SVGAGI. The CDR3 is made up of 15 amino acids.

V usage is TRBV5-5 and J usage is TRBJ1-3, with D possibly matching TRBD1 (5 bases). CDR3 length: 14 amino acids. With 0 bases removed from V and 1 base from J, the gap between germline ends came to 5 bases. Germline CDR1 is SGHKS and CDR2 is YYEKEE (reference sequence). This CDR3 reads CASSLEGSGNTIYF. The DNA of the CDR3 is TGTGCCAGCAGCTTGGAGGGGTCTGGAAACACCATATATTTT.

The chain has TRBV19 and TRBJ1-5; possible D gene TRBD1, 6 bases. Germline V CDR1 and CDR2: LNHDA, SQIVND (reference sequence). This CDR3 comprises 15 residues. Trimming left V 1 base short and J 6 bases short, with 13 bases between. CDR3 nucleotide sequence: TGTGCCAGTAGTATAGGAGGGGGGGCTGGTCAGCCCCAGCATTTT. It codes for CASSIGGGAGQPQHF.

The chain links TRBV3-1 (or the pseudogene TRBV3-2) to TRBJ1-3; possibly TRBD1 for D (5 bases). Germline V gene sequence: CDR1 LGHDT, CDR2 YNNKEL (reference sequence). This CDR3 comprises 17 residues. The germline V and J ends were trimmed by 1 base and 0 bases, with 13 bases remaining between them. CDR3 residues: CASSQVPGSSSGNTIYF. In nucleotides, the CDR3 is TGTGCCAGCAGCCAAGTCCCAGGGTCGAGCTCTGGAAACACCATATATTTT.

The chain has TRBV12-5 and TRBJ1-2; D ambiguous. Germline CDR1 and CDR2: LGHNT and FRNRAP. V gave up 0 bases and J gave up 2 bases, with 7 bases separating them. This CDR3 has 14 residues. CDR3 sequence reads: CASGLVLGNYGYTF. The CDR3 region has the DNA TGTGCTAGTGGTTTGGTACTGGGCAACTATGGCTACACCTTC.

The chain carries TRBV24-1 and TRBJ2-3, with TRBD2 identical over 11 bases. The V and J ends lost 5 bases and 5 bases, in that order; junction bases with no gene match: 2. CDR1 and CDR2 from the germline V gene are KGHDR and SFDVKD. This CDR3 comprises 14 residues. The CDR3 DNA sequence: TGTGCCACCAGTGCTAGCGGGAGGAGAGATACGCAGTATTTT. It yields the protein CATSASGRRDTQYF.

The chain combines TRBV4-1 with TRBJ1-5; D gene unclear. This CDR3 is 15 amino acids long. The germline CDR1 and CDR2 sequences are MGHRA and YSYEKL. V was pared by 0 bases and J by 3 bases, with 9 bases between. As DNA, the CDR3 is TGCGCCAGCAGCCAAGATACGATCCCCAATCAGCCCCAGCATTTT. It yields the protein CASSQDTIPNQPQHF.